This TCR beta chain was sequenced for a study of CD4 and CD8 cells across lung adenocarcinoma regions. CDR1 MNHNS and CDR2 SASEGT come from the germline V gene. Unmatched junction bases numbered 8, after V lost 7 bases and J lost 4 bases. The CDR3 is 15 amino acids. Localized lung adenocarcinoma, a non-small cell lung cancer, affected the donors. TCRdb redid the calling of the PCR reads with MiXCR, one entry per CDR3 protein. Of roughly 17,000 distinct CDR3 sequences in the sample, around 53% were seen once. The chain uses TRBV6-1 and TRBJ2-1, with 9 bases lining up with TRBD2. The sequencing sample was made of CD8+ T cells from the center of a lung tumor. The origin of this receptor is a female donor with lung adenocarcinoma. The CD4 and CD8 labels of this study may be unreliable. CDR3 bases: TGTGCCAGCACCAGGCGACTAGCGGCATACAATGAGCAGTTCTTC. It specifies CASTRRLAAYNEQFF.